This T cell receptor beta chain comes out of a study of regulatory T cells in long-lasting Graves disease. CDR3 regions were amplified by Arm-PCR using iRepertoire HTBI primers to build TCR beta libraries. As originally analysed: Samples jointly harbored 60 or so TRBV and about 13 TRBJ segments. Each CDR3 protein gets one entry after TCRdb re-called the multiplex PCR reads with MiXCR. It is TCRdb's table, rather than the study itself, that gives the V and J calls and clone size. The sample comprises 400,000 to 500,000 distinct CDR3 sequences, about 15% of which are singletons, and 7.8% rests with the top ten. Time point of the sample: newly diagnosed GD, antithyroid drugs for less than 3 months. Construction of the TCR library relied on RNA isolated from PBMCs. One endocrinology department in Xi'an, China, was where patients came from. In the case of this clonotype: Its antigen is not identified.

The study's findings and limits: Whereas approximately 950 public clonotypes were shared by new patients, persistent patients shared more, at around 2,700.

Between the trimmed V and J ends, which lost 1 base and 7 bases, there was a span of 14 bases. Looked up from germline, CDR1 is SEHNR and CDR2 is FQNEAQ (reference sequence). CDR3 size: 15 residues. The same data also contributed to another study, on T cells in Graves' hyperthyroidism and ophthalmopathy. That source reports: HTBI primers were the set used in a first-round RT-PCR of the TCR CDR3.

The clonotype comes from a woman between 40 and 55 years old with Graves disease. The sample consisted of peripheral blood mononuclear cells (PBMCs), taken at new diagnosis, from a patient treated with antithyroid drugs. The chain has TRBV7-9 and TRBJ2-1; maybe TRBD2 (6 bases). The CDR3 region has the DNA TGTGCCAGCAGCTTAGGGGGCGGGGCCCAGAATGAGCAGTTCTTC. Protein sequence: CASSLGGGAQNEQFF.